These T cell receptor beta chains were read from a single sample in a study of blood T cell repertoires in COVID-19. TCRdb's copy holds only in-frame clones and misses some; the assay was immunoSEQ multiplex PCR. This table has 330,000 or so clones, around 87% appearing once. Sequenced: PBMCs or T cells enriched from blood (not recorded which). All receptors come from a man aged 35 to 55 in a cohort exposed to, infected with or recovered from COVID-19 (not recorded which). Both conserved end residues are trimmed from each CDR3.

j_gene,v_gene,CDR3aa
TRBJ2-2,TRBV18,ASSQDRGRGELF
TRBJ2-3,TRBV14,ASSRGQGWTDTQY
TRBJ1-4,TRBV18,ASSPRQGTNEKLF
TRBJ2-5,TRBV28,ASSLGQGQY
TRBJ1-1,TRBV10-3,AIRETSQGGTEAF
TRBJ1-1,TRBV3-1/TRBV3-2,ASSRSENTEAF
TRBJ2-7,TRBV18,ASSPGTSGTYEQY
TRBJ1-2,TRBV28,ASTPPGTGGFGYT
TRBJ2-2,TRBV10-1,ASSATGPGELF
TRBJ2-1,TRBV6-2/TRBV6-3,ASSYGTSGSGREQF
TRBJ2-5,TRBV2,ASGIRRRQETQY
TRBJ2-1,TRBV5-1,ASSQRAYNEQF
TRBJ1-1,TRBV10-1,ASKFTGSWTPEAF
TRBJ2-5,TRBV10-1,ASSDGQTAQETQY
TRBJ2-1,TRBV7-3,ASSSSSGNEQF
TRBJ2-2,TRBV19,ASISRSTGELF
TRBJ1-4,TRBV20-1,SATDRRVGEKLF
TRBJ1-3,TRBV16,ASSQSRGSTGNTIY
TRBJ2-5,TRBV28,ASRTEETQY
TRBJ2-1,TRBV6-5,ASSYRLAGYNEQF
TRBJ2-7,TRBV6-5,ASRDGSGGSYEQY
TRBJ2-1,TRBV3-1/TRBV3-2,ASSQEGLAGTYNEQF
TRBJ2-3,TRBV7-3,ASSLGAGEGSTDTQY
TRBJ1-1,TRBV27,ASSLLAPTNTEAF
TRBJ1-1,TRBV18,ASSPRQNTEAF
TRBJ2-7,TRBV7-9,ASSPNSGRFGYEQY
TRBJ2-5,TRBV2,ASSETEPGTQY
TRBJ2-3,TRBV19,ASSGHQHTDTQY
TRBJ2-1,TRBV3-1/TRBV3-2,ASRGRLASYNEQF
TRBJ2-1,TRBV5-1,ASSGTSGPNEQF
TRBJ1-2,TRBV5-1,ASSLVGLGDGYT
TRBJ1-2,TRBV10-3,AISDSGQGARGYT
TRBJ1-5,TRBV5-5,ASSPGGSQNQPQH
TRBJ1-4,TRBV5-1,ASSLGGRGFDEKLF
TRBJ2-1,TRBV3-1/TRBV3-2,ASSPRTLAGGPEQF
TRBJ1-2,TRBV5-6,ASSLEQGFGYT
TRBJ1-4,TRBV7-2,ASSSRRQGVGEKLF
TRBJ2-7,TRBV5-5,ASSLGDRGHEQY
TRBJ2-1,TRBV14,ASSQFRGRAGEQF
TRBJ2-1,TRBV19,ASKLGTSGSSYNEQF
TRBJ2-1,TRBV10-1,ASIGDLGGGDEQF
TRBJ2-7,TRBV28,ASTQLARVYEQY
TRBJ2-2,TRBV19,ASSKTSGRLRAGELF
TRBJ2-1,TRBV5-4,ASSLGLAGRDEQF